Below, 17 T cell receptor beta chains from the same sample are listed, as sequenced in a study of shared clonotypes between healthy human individuals. TCRdb keeps only in-frame clones here, not all; method: immunoSEQ multiplex PCR. The sample shows around 700,000 clones, approximately 79% of them seen only once. The sequenced material came from memory CD4+ T cells sorted from blood. Described subset: CD45RA-negative fraction. The receptor source for this set is a woman in her twenties or thirties in good health.

A word on this clone: The same CDR3 can be traced to other DNA sequences in this sample. The J gene is TRBJ1-1, the V gene TRBV29-1, with 8 nucleotides matching TRBD1. Germline CDR1 SQVTM, CDR2 ANQGSEA. V dropped 7 bases and J dropped 4; count of bases not matched to a gene: 2. The CDR3 totals 11 residues. CDR3 coding DNA: TGCAGCGCCGGACAGGGCACTGAAGCTTTCTTT. Translated: CSAGQGTEAFF.

The chain carries TRBV10-2 and TRBJ1-3; D gene uncertain. CDR3 length equals 16 residues. Germline V gives CDR1 WSHSY, CDR2 SAAADI. With 7 bases removed from V and 0 bases from J, the gap between germline ends came to 16 bases. The CDR3 DNA is TGCGCCAGCAAACCCCCCGAGGACCCCTCTGGAAACACCATATATTTT. Amino acids: CASKPPEDPSGNTIYF.

The chain employs TRBV4-1 and TRBJ1-1, with D hard to call. The V gene lost 0 bases and the J gene lost 4 bases, with 12 bases spanning the gap. This CDR3 contains 15 residues. Germline V gives CDR1 MGHRA, CDR2 YSYEKL. The CDR3 DNA follows: TGCGCCAGCAGCCAAGATCGGGGTATGGCCACTGAAGCTTTCTTT. This gives the protein CASSQDRGMATEAFF.

This clone was detected ten times or more. V gene TRBV2 combines with J gene TRBJ1-2; D unresolved. The CDR3 has 14 residues. The germline V and J ends were trimmed by 5 bases and 4 bases, with 14 bases remaining between them. Per germline, CDR1 SNHLY and CDR2 FYNNEI. For the CDR3, the DNA is TGTGCCAGCAGTCCCACGACGGCTTTCTATGGCTACACCTTC. Translation gives CASSPTTAFYGYTF.

This chain connects TRBV19 to TRBJ2-3; D ambiguous. This CDR3 is built from 14 residues. Trimming took 1 base from V and 2 from J, leaving 7 bases between them. From germline, CDR1 is LNHDA and CDR2 SQIVND (reference sequence). The CDR3 is CASSIVADTDTQYF. As DNA, the CDR3 is TGTGCCAGTAGTATAGTCGCCGACACAGATACGCAGTATTTT.

This sequence joins TRBV25-1 and TRBJ1-2, with a weak D call TRBD1 (5 bases). Trimming took 1 base from V and 2 from J, leaving 8 bases between them. Per the germline V gene, CDR1 is MGHDK and CDR2 is SYGVNS. The CDR3 is 14 amino acids. The CDR3 loop is CASSELGGNYGYTF. CDR3 nucleotide sequence: TGTGCCAGCAGTGAATTGGGGGGGAACTATGGCTACACCTTC.

The chain recombines TRBV6-5 with TRBJ1-3; TRBD1 aligns across 7 bases. Losses at the gene ends were 2 bases for V and 5 bases for J; bases not matched to a gene: 3. The CDR3 totals 14 residues. The V gene's germline CDR1 is MNHEY and CDR2 SVGAGI. The CDR3 loop is CASSYRDRRNTIYF. The CDR3 region has the DNA TGTGCCAGCAGTTACCGGGACAGACGAAACACCATATATTTT.

V is TRBV6-6 and J is TRBJ2-7, with a tentative D call TRBD1 (6 bases). CDR1 MNHNY and CDR2 SVGAGI come from the germline V gene (reference sequence). Trimming pared 4 bases from V and 4 bases from J, leaving 20 bases between. The CDR3 runs to 16 residues. Written as DNA, the CDR3 is TGTGCCAGCAGTTCTCTACAGGGACCCCCCTCGTACGAGCAGTACTTC. Translated: CASSSLQGPPSYEQYF.

Comment on this clone: The junction and the germline gene differ at one end; a read error may be behind it. The chain couples TRBV4-1 to TRBJ1-2, with a tentative D call TRBD1 (6 bases). This CDR3 comprises 15 residues. Germline CDR1 reads MGHRA; CDR2 reads YSYEKL. The CDR3, as DNA: TGTGCCAGCAGCTCTCAGACGGGGGCCCTAGTCGGCTACACCTTC. It codes for CASSSQTGALVGYTF.

The V gene is TRBV2, the J gene TRBJ1-2; tentatively, D is TRBD1 (6 bases). Trimming pared 6 bases from V and 2 bases from J, leaving 16 bases between. The germline V gene has CDR1 SNHLY and CDR2 FYNNEI. The length of the CDR3 is 15 residues. CDR3: CASRLQGHGNYGYTF. CDR3 DNA sequence: TGTGCCAGCAGGTTACAGGGCCACGGAAACTATGGCTACACCTTC.

The gene calls are TRBV5-4 and TRBJ2-7; 8 nucleotides agree with TRBD1. The CDR3 covers 15 residues. With 3 bases clipped from V and 4 bases from J, the junction kept 9 bases outside the gene matches. Per germline, CDR1 SGHNT and CDR2 YYREEE (reference sequence). The CDR3 DNA reads TGTGCCAGCAGCTCCAGACAGGGGACCTTATACGAGCAGTACTTC. It codes for CASSSRQGTLYEQYF.

The CDR3 is CASSPGGRAGNTIYF. CDR3 nucleotide sequence: TGTGCCAGCAGCCCGGGGGGTAGAGCTGGAAACACCATATATTTT. The chain has TRBV5-6 and TRBJ1-3, with D perhaps TRBD1 (5 bases). Trimming left V 4 bases short and J 2 bases short, with 13 bases between. The germline V gene encodes CDR1 SGHDT and CDR2 YYEEEE. The CDR3 extends over 15 amino acids.

Only one count was recorded for this clone. The chain links TRBV19 to TRBJ2-3; 7 nucleotides align to TRBD2. V lost 5 bases and J lost 5; bases outside the gene matches: 16. Germline V lookup: CDR1 LNHDA, CDR2 SQIVND (reference sequence). This CDR3 has 17 amino acids. CDR3 amino acids: CASSPGEGTRDRDTQYF. The CDR3 coding sequence is TGTGCCAGTAGTCCCGGGGAGGGGACGCGGGATAGAGATACGCAGTATTTT.

The rearrangement joins TRBV19 to TRBJ1-3, with unresolved D. The CDR3 has 14 amino acids. The V and J ends lost 3 bases and 0 bases respectively, with 6 bases between them. Germline values: CDR1 LNHDA, CDR2 SQIVND (reference sequence). The CDR3: CASSIRSSGNTIYF. Written as DNA, the CDR3 is TGTGCCAGTAGTATTCGGAGCTCTGGAAACACCATATATTTT.

The J gene is TRBJ1-1, the V gene TRBV5-6; TRBD1 is a possible D gene (5 bases). CDR3 length equals 12 residues. Germline CDR1 and CDR2: SGHDT and YYEEEE. V lost 0 bases to trimming and J lost 7 bases, with 7 bases between them. DNA of the CDR3: TGTGCCAGCAGCTTGGGGCAGGGTGAAGCTTTCTTT. It encodes CASSLGQGEAFF.

V and J are TRBV19 and TRBJ2-5; either TRBD1 or TRBD2 may supply D (5 bases each). CDR1 is LNHDA, CDR2 SQIVND, per germline (reference sequence). With 3 bases removed from V and 7 bases from J, the gap between germline ends came to 21 bases. This CDR3 is 16 amino acids long. The DNA for the CDR3 is TGTGCCAGTAGTATTAACGCCCGAGCTTCTGGGGGGACCCAGTACTTC. It is translated as CASSINARASGGTQYF. Full variable domain (remainder filled in from reference TRBV19 and TRBJ2-5): DGGITQSPKYLFRKEGQNVTLSCEQNLNHDAMYWYRQDPGQGLRLIYYSQIVNDFQKGDIAEGYSVSREKKESFPLTVTSAQKNPTAFYLCASSINARASGGTQYFGPGTRLLVL.

This clone was seen more than once but under ten times. The chain couples TRBV29-1 to TRBJ1-1; D is unresolved. This CDR3 comprises 11 residues. V dropped 3 bases and J dropped 7 bases, with 9 bases sitting between them. Germline CDR1 reads SQVTM; CDR2 reads ANQGSEA. The CDR3 reads CSVEGRLEAFF. The CDR3, as DNA: TGCAGCGTTGAGGGAAGGCTTGAAGCTTTCTTT.